This TCR beta chain was recorded in a study of shared clonotypes between healthy human individuals. As regards this clone: Its antigen is not identified.

Per the authors' pipeline: Junction-only sequences without quality scores came from ImmunoSEQ, so filtering differed. The table came from immunoSEQ multiplex PCR; TCRdb's copy has only in-frame clones and leaves some out. For V, J and clone size, that table is used; D and trimming come from the DNA. The table includes approximately 1,500,000 clones, 95% to 99% detected once. Study-level points and caveats: Larger richness was generally estimated for naive than memory subsets. The sharing of 5% to 6.5% of naive CD4 clonotypes was seen across a few donors.

Per the germline V gene, CDR1 is LNHDA and CDR2 is SQIVND (reference sequence). The CDR3 is made up of 16 amino acids. Trimming removed 1 base from V and 0 bases from J, with 10 bases in between. A CD45RA-negative memory subset and a CD45RA+ naive subset were separated from the CD4+ cells. This clonotype was sampled from a man aged 30-40 years in good health. The specimen was naive CD4+ T cells sorted from blood. The subset: CD45RA+ positively selected. This rearrangement joins TRBV19 to TRBJ1-5, with D uncertain. The CDR3 region has the DNA TGTGCCAGTAGTATAGCAAGCCTTTATAGCAATCAGCCCCAGCATTTT. Translating it yields CASSIASLYSNQPQHF.